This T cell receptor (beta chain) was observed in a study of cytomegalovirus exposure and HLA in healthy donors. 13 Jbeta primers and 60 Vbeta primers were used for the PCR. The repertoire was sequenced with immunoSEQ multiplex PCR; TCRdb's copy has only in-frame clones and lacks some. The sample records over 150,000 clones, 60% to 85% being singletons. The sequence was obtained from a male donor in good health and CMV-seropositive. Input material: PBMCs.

CDR3 residues: CASSYPGTGDGEQFF. For the CDR3, the DNA is TGTGCCAGCAGTTACCCCGGGACAGGGGATGGTGAGCAGTTCTTC. The V call is TRBV6-6, the J call TRBJ2-1; 10 bases match TRBD1. CDR3 length: 15 residues. V was pared by 2 bases and J by 9 bases, with 7 bases of the junction left unmatched. CDR1 MNHNY and CDR2 SVGAGI come from the germline V gene (reference sequence).